One sample yielded the 17 T cell receptor beta chains listed below, sequenced in a study of cytomegalovirus exposure and HLA in healthy donors (dated by TCRdb to the late 2010s). Receptor amplification or capture employed the immunoSEQ multiplex PCR assay. For the multiplex PCR, a mixture combining 60 forward primers for TCR Vbeta segments and 13 reverse primers for TCR Jbeta segments was used. TCRdb obtained this table from immuneACCESS and retained in-frame rearrangements with V and J assigned. These tables miss some clones; where compared with another copy, unresolved V genes account for less than half of the shortfall, and the remainder is unexplained. The sample table shows roughly 190,000 clones, and 81% are seen once. The top ten clonotypes cover more than 1.5% of the sample. The sample consisted of PBMCs. The receptors were sampled from a man aged 18 to 29 in good health and CMV-seronegative.

This rearrangement joins TRBV10-3 to TRBJ2-2, with 11 bases that match TRBD2. Trimming at V came to 4 bases and at J to 6 bases, leaving 7 bases not matched to a gene. Germline lookup yields CDR1 ENHRY and CDR2 SYGVKD. CDR3 length equals 16 residues. This CDR3 reads CAISATSGRNSGELFF. CDR3 nucleotides: TGTGCCATCAGTGCTACTAGCGGGAGAAATTCCGGGGAGCTGTTTTTT.

The chain uses TRBV10-2 and TRBJ1-6; D is unresolved. The CDR3 contains 13 residues. Per the germline V gene, CDR1 is WSHSY and CDR2 is SAAADI. The ends were cut back, 6 bases at V and 0 bases at J, with 3 bases in the middle. Here the CDR3 reads CASRSSYNSPLHF. In DNA form, the CDR3 reads TGCGCCAGCAGGAGCTCCTATAATTCACCCCTCCACTTT.

This clone was seen just once. This sequence joins TRBV27 and TRBJ2-1; 12 bases fit TRBD2. Trimming cost V 1 base and J 9 bases; bases outside gene matches: 4. The CDR3 contains 15 residues. The germline gives CDR1 MNHEY, CDR2 SMNVEV (reference sequence). CDR3 sequence: CASSLYLAGGFEQFF. DNA of the CDR3: TGTGCCAGCAGTTTATACCTAGCGGGAGGGTTTGAGCAGTTCTTC.

This clone showed up just once. The rearrangement links TRBV14 to TRBJ2-1; the D gene is possibly TRBD1 (8 bases). V shed 4 bases and J shed 4 bases, with 17 bases lying between them. Per germline, CDR1 SGHDN and CDR2 FVKESK. CDR3 size: 16 residues. CDR3 protein: CASSPQGAGVYNEQFF. The CDR3 DNA reads TGTGCCAGCAGCCCTCAGGGGGCGGGAGTTTACAATGAGCAGTTCTTC.

The J gene is TRBJ2-1, the V gene TRBV5-8; D unclear. V was clipped by 4 bases and J by 12 bases, with 11 bases between them. This CDR3 has 11 residues. Germline V gene data show CDR1 as SGHTS and CDR2 as YDEGEE. The CDR3 is CASSAEWVQFF. CDR3 in DNA: TGTGCCAGCAGCGCGGAGTGGGTGCAGTTCTTC.

This chain joins TRBV10-2 and TRBJ2-5, with a tentative D call TRBD2 (7 bases). Trimming took off 8 bases at V and 4 bases at J, with 23 bases between the two ends. Germline-derived CDR1 and CDR2 are WSHSY and SAAADI. The CDR3 has 16 residues. The CDR3 protein is CASQEVWAGAGETQYF. CDR3 in DNA: TGCGCCAGCCAAGAAGTTTGGGCGGGGGCAGGAGAGACCCAGTACTTC.

The genes are TRBV9 and TRBJ1-2; TRBD1 matches at 8 bases. This CDR3 is built from 15 residues. Germline assignment: CDR1 SGDLS and CDR2 YYNGEE. V trimming: 3 bases; J trimming: 4 bases; junction bases outside the gene matches: 8. CDR3 sequence reads: CASSGDRGKAYGYTF. CDR3 DNA sequence: TGTGCCAGCAGCGGCGACAGGGGAAAGGCCTATGGCTACACCTTC.

V usage is TRBV6-5 and J usage is TRBJ1-2; 7 bases align to TRBD1. The ends lost 2 bases at V and 4 bases at J; junction bases unmatched: 7. Germline-derived CDR1 and CDR2 are MNHEY and SVGAGI. The CDR3 runs 15 residues. The CDR3 is CASSYRDSLFYGYTF. In nucleotides, the CDR3 is TGTGCCAGCAGTTACCGGGACAGCTTGTTCTATGGCTACACCTTC.

The chain has TRBV5-1 and TRBJ2-3; D remains ambiguous. Germline lookup yields CDR1 SGHRS and CDR2 YFSETQ. The CDR3 has 14 amino acids. The germline V and J ends were trimmed by 0 bases and 2 bases, with 7 bases remaining between them. The DNA of the CDR3 is TGCGCCAGCAGCTTGGTCGGTCACACAGATACGCAGTATTTT. It encodes CASSLVGHTDTQYF.

This clone showed up just a few times. V is TRBV4-1 and J is TRBJ2-2, with 7 bases that match TRBD2. Germline V gives CDR1 MGHRA, CDR2 YSYEKL. The CDR3 is 16 amino acids. The V segment lost 5 bases and the J segment 6 bases; nucleotides outside the gene matches: 12. The CDR3, as DNA: TGCGCCAGCAGCGTAACAGGACTAGGTTTGCCCGGGGAGCTGTTTTTT. It specifies CASSVTGLGLPGELFF.

V gene TRBV9 combines with J gene TRBJ2-7; D may be TRBD1 (6 bases). Per germline, CDR1 SGDLS and CDR2 YYNGEE. The CDR3 covers 14 residues. The germline V and J ends were trimmed by 0 bases and 6 bases, with 13 bases remaining between them. The CDR3 DNA is TGTGCCAGCAGCGTAGCAGGGACAACGGGCGAGCAGTACTTC. This gives the protein CASSVAGTTGEQYF.

In its sample, this clone was seen a few times. DNA of the CDR3: TGTGCCAGTAGTATATCGTTCTCGGGGGAGGGAAAGACCCAGTACTTC. Amino acid sequence: CASSISFSGEGKTQYF. The chain carries TRBV19 and TRBJ2-5; 7 nucleotides line up with TRBD2. The CDR3 length is 16 residues. Germline CDR1 is LNHDA and CDR2 is SQIVND (reference sequence). V shed 2 bases and J 6 bases; nucleotides not matched to a gene: 12.

The rearrangement uses TRBV9 and TRBJ2-7, with no clear D. CDR3 size: 15 residues. V shed 0 bases and J shed 0 bases, with 10 bases lying between them. Germline V CDR1 and CDR2: SGDLS, YYNGEE. This CDR3 is CASSVDAAASYEQYF. CDR3 sequence (DNA): TGTGCCAGCAGCGTAGACGCGGCTGCCTCCTACGAGCAGTACTTC.

The rearrangement joins TRBV7-2 to TRBJ2-3; 8 nucleotides agree with TRBD1. Trimming cost V 11 bases and J 6 bases; bases outside gene matches: 10. CDR3 length equals 13 residues. Germline lookup yields CDR1 SGHTA and CDR2 FQGNSA. The CDR3 DNA is TGTGCCTACGGGACAGGCAGCAGGGATACGCAGTATTTT. Translation: CAYGTGSRDTQYF.

This sequence joins TRBV4-1 and TRBJ2-5; 8 bases fit TRBD2. The J call is uncertain, as TRBJ2-7 better fits the DNA end. This CDR3 has 14 amino acids. Germline V CDR1 and CDR2: MGHRA, YSYEKL. CDR3 loop: CASSQVSGGDEQYF. The CDR3 bases are TGCGCCAGCAGCCAAGTTTCCGGGGGGGACGAGCAGTACTTC.

This clone was observed once. Distinct nucleotide sequences in the sample also encode this CDR3. CDR3 bases: TGTGCCAGCAGTGAAAGGGGTAGGGAGCAGTACTTC. It translates to CASSERGREQYF. The chain uses TRBV7-9 and TRBJ2-7, with D possibly matching TRBD1 (5 bases). Trimming pared 6 bases from V and 7 bases from J, leaving 13 bases between. Germline V gene lookup returns CDR1 SEHNR and CDR2 FQNEAQ (reference sequence). The CDR3 runs 12 residues. Together with reference TRBV7-9 and TRBJ2-7, the CDR3 gives the full variable domain: DTGVSQNPRHKITKRGQNVTFRCDPISEHNRLYWYRQTLGQGPEFLTYFQNEAQLEKSRLLSDRFSAERPKGSFSTLEIQRTEQGDSAMYLCASSERGREQYFGPGTRLTVT.

The rearrangement joins TRBV6-5 to TRBJ1-1; 10 bases agree with TRBD1. This CDR3 region has 15 residues. The ends lost 2 bases at V and 5 bases at J; junction bases unmatched: 5. The germline CDR1 and CDR2 sequences are MNHEY and SVGAGI. The CDR3 protein is CASSYPGQGWTEAFF. In DNA, the CDR3 is TGTGCCAGCAGTTACCCGGGACAGGGGTGGACTGAAGCTTTCTTT.